This T cell receptor (beta chain) is from a study of blood T cell repertoires in COVID-19. The overall study: Acute and convalescent COVID-19 samples came from the United States, Italy and Spain. From T cells, B-cell-depleted T cells, or PBMCs came the material, which was cDNA or gDNA.

In the authors' methods: From reference gene primer amplification, estimates of nucleated cell counts were derived. Generated by immunoSEQ multiplex PCR, the TCRdb table keeps only in-frame clones and is missing some. Clonal size and the V and J genes are those of that table, whereas D and trimming came from the DNA. The sample consists of about 60,000 clones, about 90% of them appearing once. This sequence was found in a woman older than 75 with active COVID-19. Sequencing was done on a sample of peripheral blood.

The CDR3 loop is CASSPHRDNQPQHF. The CDR3 DNA follows: TGTGCCAGCAGTCCGCACAGGGACAATCAGCCCCAGCATTTT. The J gene is TRBJ1-5, the V gene TRBV6-6, with D maybe TRBD1 (6 bases). CDR1 is MNHNY and CDR2 is SVGAGI in the germline V gene (reference sequence). The CDR3 length is 14 residues. The germline V and J ends were trimmed by 5 bases and 3 bases, with 11 bases remaining between them.